This T cell receptor (beta chain) was obtained from a study of tumor-infiltrating lymphocytes in primary liver carcinoma (dated by TCRdb to 2015 to 2018). For the study in its entirety: Between late 2015 and early 2016, a few patients in China with histopathologically diagnosed primary liver carcinoma had surgical resection. Hepatocellular carcinoma (four) or combined HCC and intrahepatic cholangiocarcinoma (one) was present in the five patients, who were three men and two women aged 30 to 69 years. The five patients had tumors staged T1-T3 N0M0, with maximum diameters ranging from 4.2 to 10 cm. Each sample produced about 3.5 to 8 million productive TCRbeta reads, and read depth showed no significant difference between tissue types. TCRbeta repertoire sequencing, expression microarrays and whole-exome sequencing were combined in the study across five regions of each liver tumor, with adjacent normal tissue and blood also included. TCRbeta repertoire sequencing covered some 35 specimens from 5 patients: 25 or so tumor regions, 5 adjacent noncancerous liver tissues and 5 peripheral blood samples. Reproducibility between technical replicate repertoires was high, with correlation coefficients above 0.98 and mean shared-clone rates approximately 0.88.

What the work shows at the level of the full study, not this receptor alone: Pairs of tumor regions showed greater repertoire overlap (mean roughly 35%) than tumor-adjacent pairs (roughly 17%) or tumor-blood pairs (roughly 14%), which is consistent with antigen-driven expansion. Comparison of CD4+ and CD8+ T cell repertoires was precluded by the use of bulk unsorted samples. The study included only a few patients, and the authors note findings should be validated in a larger study. Because sequencing covered only the TCR beta chain and unpaired alpha chains were not captured, true repertoire diversity is likely underestimated. The top 250 clones made up a significantly larger repertoire fraction in tumors than in blood (p = 0.039).

Starting from about 550 ng total RNA, TCRbeta-specific cDNA was produced by reverse transcription with a constant-region primer and ProtoScript II reverse transcriptase. Construction of the TCRbeta libraries relied on three nested rounds of multiplex PCR, following a slightly modified ARM-PCR procedure. Multiplex TRBV1-TRBV30 forward primers and a Cbeta reverse primer were used in the first two PCR rounds, each of which was run for 10 cycles. Sample barcodes and Illumina adapters were added in a final 25-cycle PCR with Deep VentR polymerase. Before sequencing, amplicons of 200-500 bp were gel-purified using a QIAquick gel extraction kit. The TCRbeta amplicons were sequenced with 250-bp paired-end reads on an Illumina HiSeq 2500. As for the original processing: Trimmomatic v0.33 was used to quality-trim the reads, and FLASH v1.2.11 was used to merge paired reads so that full CDR3 sequences could be recovered. V, D and J germline segments were assigned to the rearranged TCRbeta sequences by MiGEC v1.2.1b. Clonotype statistics and Shannon-Wiener diversity indices were computed with VDJtools v1.0.0. To cut down on sampling bias, every analysis after diversity analysis relied on just the 250 most abundant clonotypes from each sample. In-frame beta chains were kept once TCRdb had trimmed the public reads at Q25 with fastp and called clones with MiXCR. For every CDR3 protein sequence, its rows merge into one entry that carries the most common genes and DNA. The V and J calls come from TCRdb's annotation, not from the publication. For this sample there are about 310,000 distinct CDR3 sequences; about 50% appear just once. Approximately 17% of the sample lies in the top ten.

As for this clonotype: Its recognized antigen is unknown. One end of the junction is discordant with germline, which a read error may explain.

RNA from unsorted whole blood was extracted with TRIzol reagent, and germline DNA was obtained with the DNeasy Blood & Tissue kit. At the time of sampling, the patients were treatment-naive and had chronic HBV infection. Before surgery, four milliliters of peripheral blood were collected into K2EDTA tubes. The CDR3 covers 15 residues, taking in both the cysteine and the phenylalanine. Only CDR3 DNA remains: 45 bases, in frame from the first base. Taken from the germline V gene, the CDR1 and CDR2 loops are SQVTM and ANQGSEA. The sequencing input was peripheral blood. The receptor was isolated from a woman in her thirties with primary liver carcinoma and hepatitis B virus infection. The chain links TRBV29-1 with TRBJ2-3; 13 junctional bases match TRBD2. The nucleotide sequence reads TGCTGCGTGACCCGGACTAGCGGGAGTCCAGATACGCAGTATTTT. Translated, this gives CCVTRTSGSPDTQYF.